This TCR beta chain was identified in a study of regulatory T cells in long-lasting Graves disease. V lost 5 bases, J lost 1 base, and 8 bases lay in between. CDR3 length: 13 residues. Combining iRepertoire HTBI primers with Arm-PCR of CDR3 regions, the authors built TCR beta libraries. Each CDR3 protein is one row after TCRdb ran MiXCR on the multiplex PCR reads. There are approximately 490,000 distinct CDR3 sequences in the sample; roughly 15% occur only once, and 12% lies in the top ten. The time point is: newly diagnosed GD, antithyroid drugs for less than 3 months. There was RNA extracted from PBMCs, and the TCR library was made from it. American Thyroid Association guidelines defined how Graves' disease was diagnosed. A further study also used this sample, focusing on T cells in Graves' hyperthyroidism and ophthalmopathy.

Source: peripheral blood mononuclear cells (PBMCs), taken at new diagnosis, from a patient treated with antithyroid drugs. This TCR derives from a man aged 35 to 55 with Graves disease. V gene TRBV12-3 or TRBV12-4 combines with J gene TRBJ1-1; no firm D call. DNA for the CDR3: TGTGCCAGCAGTGGGAGACAGAACACTGAAGCTTTCTTT. It encodes CASSGRQNTEAFF.